The clone carrying this T cell receptor (beta chain) was detected many times. As yet, its antigen is unknown. The CDR3 totals 18 residues. Germline V gives CDR1 SGHTA, CDR2 FQGNSA. Trimming removed 2 bases from V and 1 base from J, with 18 bases in between. The data derive from a study of blood T cells in healthy people across ages. Study-wide results and caveats: In these data, TCR beta diversity tracked strongly with naive T cell percentage. No one knew whether donors had CMV, which possibly confounded expanded clonotype changes.

Then a second PCR, running about 6 to 11 cycles, was carried out with a sample-barcoded 5' primer and a J-beta primer mix. Every cDNA molecule bore a tag from a template-switch adaptor containing 12 random nucleotides. TCRdb redid the calling of the 5' RACE reads with MiXCR, one entry per CDR3 protein. The sample carries 540,000 or so distinct CDR3 sequences, approximately 27% recorded once. Sequenced: blood. This rearrangement joins TRBV7-2 to TRBJ1-3; no reliable D call. This TCR derives from a woman in her 70s in good health. The CDR3 DNA is TGTGCCAGCAGCTTAAGGGAGGCGGTGGGTTTTTCTGGAAACACCATATATTTT. Residues: CASSLREAVGFSGNTIYF.